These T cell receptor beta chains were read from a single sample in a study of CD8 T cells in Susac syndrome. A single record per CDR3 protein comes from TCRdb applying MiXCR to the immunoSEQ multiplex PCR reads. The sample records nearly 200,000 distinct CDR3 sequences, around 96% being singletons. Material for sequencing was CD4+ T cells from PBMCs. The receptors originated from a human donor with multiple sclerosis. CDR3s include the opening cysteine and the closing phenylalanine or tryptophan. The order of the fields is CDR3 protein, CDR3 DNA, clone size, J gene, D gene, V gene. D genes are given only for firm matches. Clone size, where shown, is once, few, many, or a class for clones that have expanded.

cdr3_aa: CASILNEPLEQYF; cdr3_nt: TGTGCCAGCATCTTGAACGAGCCCCTCGAGCAGTACTTC; clone_size: once; j_call: TRBJ2-7; d_call: .; v_call: TRBV7-2
cdr3_aa: CSARDLPRGGSEQYF; cdr3_nt: TGCAGTGCTAGAGATCTCCCAAGAGGGGGGAGCGAGCAGTACTTC; clone_size: .; j_call: TRBJ2-7; d_call: .; v_call: TRBV20-1
cdr3_aa: CATSAGQGGGYTF; cdr3_nt: TGTGCCACCAGTGCGGGACAGGGAGGAGGCTACACCTTC; clone_size: .; j_call: TRBJ1-2; d_call: TRBD1; v_call: TRBV24-1
cdr3_aa: CSAPRVNTEAFF; cdr3_nt: TGCAGTGCCCCCAGAGTGAACACTGAAGCTTTCTTT; clone_size: .; j_call: TRBJ1-1; d_call: .; v_call: TRBV20-1
cdr3_aa: CSVQKDSYNEQFF; cdr3_nt: TGCAGCGTTCAAAAAGACAGTTACAATGAGCAGTTCTTC; clone_size: .; j_call: TRBJ2-1; d_call: .; v_call: TRBV29-1
cdr3_aa: CASSQDLENIQYF; cdr3_nt: TGCGCCAGCAGCCAAGATCTGGAAAACATTCAGTACTTC; clone_size: .; j_call: TRBJ2-4; d_call: .; v_call: TRBV4-1
cdr3_aa: CASSPLEIQETQYF; cdr3_nt: TGCGCCAGCAGCCCCCTAGAGATTCAAGAGACCCAGTACTTC; clone_size: .; j_call: TRBJ2-5; d_call: .; v_call: TRBV4-1
cdr3_aa: CSVESRPSALEGYTF; cdr3_nt: TGCAGCGTTGAATCCAGGCCCTCCGCATTAGAGGGCTACACCTTC; clone_size: .; j_call: TRBJ1-2; d_call: .; v_call: TRBV29-1
cdr3_aa: CSGSSSQGAEQFF; cdr3_nt: TGCAGCGGCAGCAGCTCACAGGGCGCAGAGCAGTTCTTC; clone_size: .; j_call: TRBJ2-1; d_call: .; v_call: TRBV29-1
cdr3_aa: CSASVEGLVSSEQFF; cdr3_nt: TGCAGTGCTAGCGTCGAGGGACTAGTCTCTAGTGAGCAGTTCTTC; clone_size: .; j_call: TRBJ2-1; d_call: TRBD2; v_call: TRBV20-1